Presented here are 24 T cell receptor beta chains from one specimen sequenced in a study. Via MiXCR, TCRdb re-called the 5' RACE reads, giving one row per CDR3 protein. The sample has some 37,000 distinct CDR3 sequences; 18% are singletons. Sequences were obtained from naive CD4+ T cells sorted from a lymph node. Subset denoted: naive CD4+ T cells, CD4+CD45RA+CD25-. The source is a female donor with breast cancer.

This clonotype was recorded at least ten times. The chain links TRBV4-1 to TRBJ1-5; D is undetermined. Trimming shortened V by 0 bases and J by 2 bases, and 11 bases separated the two germline ends. This CDR3 has 16 residues. Germline CDR1 MGHRA, CDR2 YSYEKL. The DNA of the CDR3 is TGCGCCAGCAGCCAAGATCAAGGATTAGGCAATCAGCCCCAGCATTTT. Amino acid sequence: CASSQDQGLGNQPQHF.

The chain employs TRBV3-1 and TRBJ1-3; weak D call: TRBD1 (5 bases). CDR1 is LGHDT, CDR2 YNNKEL, per germline (reference sequence). Trimming took 8 bases from V and 2 from J, leaving 7 bases between them. The CDR3 contains 12 residues. The CDR3 loop reads CASGAAGNTIYF. CDR3 nucleotide sequence: TGTGCCAGCGGGGCTGCTGGAAACACCATATATTTT.

V is TRBV20-1 and J is TRBJ1-2; 10 nucleotides line up with TRBD1. The V gene end was trimmed by 3 bases and the J gene end by 3 bases; junction bases not matched to a gene: 4. Germline V gene data show CDR1 as DFQATT and CDR2 as SNEGSKA (reference sequence). The CDR3 spans 14 residues. The CDR3 DNA reads as TGCAGTGCTAGTAGCGGACAGGGGGACTATGGCTACACCTTC. This encodes CSASSGQGDYGYTF.

The table lists this clonotype with a count of one. Because it lacks the conserved phenylalanine or tryptophan at the end, this CDR3 is likely a read error. The chain recombines TRBV7-2 with TRBJ2-3, with a tentative D call TRBD2 (6 bases). V lost 1 base and J 4 bases, leaving 12 bases between the germline ends. CDR1 and CDR2 from the germline V gene are SGHTA and FQGNSA. The length of the CDR3 is 15 residues. This CDR3 is CASSLGGERADTQYV. The CDR3, as DNA: TGTGCCAGCAGCTTAGGCGGGGAGAGGGCAGATACGCAGTATGTT.

This clonotype was seen more than once but under ten times. The chain is built from TRBV7-2 and TRBJ2-5, with TRBD2 matching 7 bases. Trimming took 0 bases from V and 0 from J; bases not matched to a gene: 4. The CDR3 runs 16 residues. CDR1 and CDR2 (germline): SGHTA, FQGNSA. CDR3: CASSLAPGGDQETQYF. CDR3 sequence (DNA): TGTGCCAGCAGCTTAGCGCCGGGAGGCGACCAAGAGACCCAGTACTTC.

Concerning this clonotype itself: One base away lies a much larger clone, so this may be a sequencing read error. The chain has TRBV29-1 and TRBJ2-7; D uncertain. The CDR3 totals 12 residues. The germline CDR1 and CDR2 sequences are SQVTM and ANQGSEA. The CDR3 sequence: CSVKLVSYEQDF. DNA for the CDR3: TGCAGCGTAAAATTGGTGAGCTACGAGCAGGACTTC.

On this clonotype itself: The junction does not match germline at one end; this may be a read error. The chain uses TRBV7-2 and TRBJ1-2; TRBD1 might be the D (5 bases). The CDR3 runs to 15 residues. Germline V CDR1 and CDR2: SGHTA, FQGNSA. In DNA, the CDR3 is TGTGCCAGCAGCTTACCGGGGGGGGTTAACCATGGCTACACCTTC. Amino acid sequence: CASSLPGGVNHGYTF.

This sequence joins TRBV15 and TRBJ2-3; TRBD2 matches 12 bases. CDR1 and CDR2 (germline): LNHNV, YYDKDF (reference sequence). This CDR3 contains 16 residues. V was clipped by 5 bases and J by 3 bases; unmatched bases: 6. Here the CDR3 reads CATSGRLAGETDTQYF. The CDR3 nucleotides read TGTGCCACCAGCGGAAGACTAGCGGGAGAGACAGATACGCAGTATTTT.

The CDR3 spells CSVAPSNEQFF. The CDR3 nucleotides are TGCAGCGTTGCCCCTAGCAATGAGCAGTTCTTC. This chain joins TRBV29-1 and TRBJ2-1; D is ambiguous. The germline gives CDR1 SQVTM, CDR2 ANQGSEA. Trimming stripped 4 bases from V and 6 bases from J, with 7 bases between. There are 11 residues in the CDR3.

Remarks on this clonotype: Without the conserved terminal phenylalanine or tryptophan, this CDR3 likely stems from a read error. This rearrangement joins TRBV6-4 to TRBJ1-2; no clear D. Germline CDR1 is MRHNA and CDR2 is SNTAGT. V shed 8 bases and J shed 1 base, with 17 bases lying between them. This CDR3 is built from 15 residues. CDR3 in DNA: TGTGCCAGCCCGAGGAGAATGGGGATTAACTATGGCTACACCATC. Translation: CASPRRMGINYGYTI.

This clonotype came up once. With a much larger clone just one base away, this may be a read error. The chain couples TRBV29-1 to TRBJ2-4; 7 bases align to TRBD1. The germline V gene encodes CDR1 SQVTM and CDR2 ANQGSEA. The CDR3 totals 12 residues. Here the CDR3 reads CGVVEGADIQYF. The CDR3 DNA sequence: TGCGGCGTTGTTGAGGGGGCGGACATTCAGTACTTC.

This sequence joins TRBV6-2 or TRBV6-3 and TRBJ1-5; 7 bases line up with TRBD1. With 5 bases clipped from V and 5 bases from J, the junction kept 15 bases outside the gene matches. The CDR3 spans 17 residues. CDR1 and CDR2 (germline): MNHEY, SVGEGT. CDR3 loop: CASSVPTGWGPDQPQHF. As DNA, the CDR3 is TGTGCCAGCAGTGTGCCGACAGGGTGGGGCCCCGATCAGCCCCAGCATTTT.

There are many counts of this clonotype. This chain links TRBV4-2 with TRBJ2-7, with D possibly matching TRBD1 (5 bases). The CDR3 totals 14 residues. Per the germline V gene, CDR1 is LGHNA and CDR2 is YNFKEQ. Trimming left V 0 bases short and J 5 bases short, with 11 bases between. The DNA of the CDR3 is TGTGCCAGCAGCCAAGATGCAAGGGGAAACGAGCAGTACTTC. Its protein is CASSQDARGNEQYF.

The J gene is TRBJ2-5, the V gene TRBV7-2, with D perhaps matching TRBD2 (5 bases). This CDR3 is built from 16 residues. The V gene's germline CDR1 is SGHTA and CDR2 FQGNSA. V shed 1 base and J shed 0 bases, with 12 bases lying between them. The DNA of the CDR3 is TGTGCCAGCAGCTTAGGTCCTAGCAGGAACCAAGAGACCCAGTACTTC. As protein: CASSLGPSRNQETQYF.

This rearrangement joins TRBV5-1 to TRBJ2-3, with 8 bases matching TRBD1. CDR1 and CDR2 (germline): SGHRS, YFSETQ. This CDR3 is 14 amino acids long. J lost 2 bases, V lost 5 bases, and 4 bases had no gene match. The CDR3, as DNA: TGCGCCAGCAGGACAGGGGTCACCACAGATACGCAGTATTTT. Protein: CASRTGVTTDTQYF.

This clonotype was seen ten or more times. The V gene is TRBV6-5, the J gene TRBJ1-1; D remains ambiguous. CDR3 size: 13 residues. V dropped 2 bases and J dropped 2 bases, with 6 bases sitting between them. In germline, CDR1 is MNHEY, CDR2 SVGAGI. CDR3 nucleotides: TGTGCCAGCAGTTACGGCAGTAACACTGAAGCTTTCTTT. This codes for CASSYGSNTEAFF.

This clonotype occurred many times. The V and J genes are TRBV6-4 and TRBJ2-7, with D perhaps given as TRBD1 or TRBD2 (6 bases each). The CDR3 covers 15 residues. Germline CDR1 MRHNA, CDR2 SNTAGT. Trimming took 5 bases from V and 4 from J, leaving 18 bases between them. The CDR3 sequence is CASSPSWRGLYEQYF. The DNA for the CDR3 is TGTGCCAGCAGTCCCAGTTGGAGGGGGTTGTACGAGCAGTACTTC.

About this clonotype: A much larger clone differs by one base, so this may be a read error. As the CDR3 is not closed by the conserved phenylalanine or tryptophan, this likely results from a read error. J is TRBJ1-1 and V is TRBV20-1, with 9 bases identical to TRBD1. The CDR3 extends over 13 amino acids. With 1 base clipped from V and 11 bases from J, the junction kept 8 bases outside the gene matches. Germline V lookup: CDR1 DFQATT, CDR2 SNEGSKA (reference sequence). The DNA of the CDR3 is TGCAGTGCTAGAGGGGGGACAGGGATTGGGGCTTTCCTT. Translation gives CSARGGTGIGAFL.

This rearrangement joins TRBV21-1 to TRBJ2-7; TRBD1, as called in the table, went unchecked against the DNA. TRBV21-1 is marked as a pseudogene. The CDR3 length is 17 residues. The CDR3 sequence: CASSKTCPGQLFYEQYF. The CDR3 DNA is TGTGCCAGCAGCAAAACTTGCCCGGGACAGCTTTTTTACGAGCAGTACTTC.

This clonotype appeared a single time. A junction end diverges from the germline sequence, so it may reflect a read error. This chain links TRBV6-6 with TRBJ1-6, with D unclear. From germline, CDR1 is MNHNY and CDR2 SVGAGI (reference sequence). The CDR3 has 14 amino acids. CDR3 amino acids: CASSPSGNNSPPHF. The DNA of the CDR3 is TGTGCCAGCAGCCCATCAGGCAATAATTCACCCCCCCACTTT.

This clonotype was found a few times. The V call is TRBV6-1, the J call TRBJ2-7; TRBD2 agrees at 9 bases. Germline V lookup: CDR1 MNHNS, CDR2 SASEGT. This CDR3 has 14 residues. V shed 8 bases, J shed 0 bases, and the junction held 5 bases outside the gene matches. CDR3 nucleotide sequence: TGTGCCAGCGGCCTAGCGGGGCCCTCCTACGAGCAGTACTTC. It translates to CASGLAGPSYEQYF.

This clonotype was found a few times. The chain is built from TRBV15 and TRBJ2-1, with 14 positions matching TRBD2. Germline V lookup: CDR1 LNHNV, CDR2 YYDKDF (reference sequence). V was clipped by 0 bases and J by 1 base; unmatched bases: 11. The CDR3 contains 21 residues. CDR3 DNA sequence: TGTGCCACCAGCAGAGAGGGGGGGACTAGCGGGAGTTTGCTATCCTACAATGAGCAGTTCTTC. Translation gives CATSREGGTSGSLLSYNEQFF.

This clonotype was found a few times. As DNA, the CDR3 is TGTGCCACCAGTGAGGGCAACACAGATACGCAGTATTTT. This translates into CATSEGNTDTQYF. This chain connects TRBV24-1 to TRBJ2-3; the D is unclear. With 4 bases removed from V and 2 bases from J, the gap between germline ends came to 6 bases. The CDR3 spans 13 residues. CDR1 KGHDR and CDR2 SFDVKD come from the germline V gene.

This clonotype was seen more than once but under ten times. This chain uses TRBV7-2 with TRBJ2-3; D remains ambiguous. This CDR3 is 12 amino acids long. V lost 5 bases and J lost 7, with 10 bases in between. Germline V CDR1 and CDR2: SGHTA, FQGNSA. The CDR3 nucleotides are TGTGCCAGCAGCCAACGGCTCAATACGCAGTATTTT. Residues: CASSQRLNTQYF.